One T cell receptor beta chain is described in this entry. This entry is derived from a study of blood T cell repertoires in COVID-19. Overall study context: COVID-19 samples collected from the United States, Italy and Spain covered acute and convalescent phases. T cells, B-cell-depleted T cells, or PBMCs supplied cDNA or gDNA.

Method: immunoSEQ multiplex PCR; TCRdb's copy keeps in-frame clones and lacks some. This table has approximately 150,000 clones, roughly nine tenths appearing once. The V gene's germline CDR1 is MNHNS and CDR2 SASEGT. Trimming cost V 2 bases and J 0 bases, with 17 bases left between them. The CDR3 length is 18 residues. This TCR derives from a man aged 55-75 years with active or convalescent COVID-19. The sequenced material came from peripheral blood. The genes are TRBV6-1 and TRBJ1-3; TRBD1 might be the D (6 bases). The CDR3 DNA reads TGTGCCAGCAGTGAACACGCACCCCGACAGGTCTCTGGAAACACCATATATTTT. Translating gives CASSEHAPRQVSGNTIYF.